This TCR beta chain appears in the sequencing data of a study of cytomegalovirus exposure and HLA in healthy donors. Overall study findings and caveats: Cytomegalovirus-associated TCR beta chains were listed, numbering roughly 150.

The germline V gene has CDR1 SGHTA and CDR2 FQGNSA. The CDR3 loop spans 16 amino acids. V was pared by 5 bases and J by 2 bases, with 5 bases of the junction left unmatched. PCR employed 60 Vbeta and 13 Jbeta primers. The table came from immunoSEQ multiplex PCR; TCRdb's copy has only in-frame clones and leaves some out. The repertoire holds around 150,000 clones, approximately 61% seen once, with 2% to 3% in the top ten. About this clone: What it recognizes is unknown.

The receptor's source is a woman aged 35 to 49 in good health and CMV-seronegative. The rearrangement uses TRBV7-2 and TRBJ1-4; TRBD1 matches at 10 bases. The source material was PBMCs. The CDR3, as DNA: TGTGCCAGCAGCCGCCTGACAGGGGGCACTAATGAAAAACTGTTTTTT. Translation: CASSRLTGGTNEKLFF.